This is a list of T cell receptor beta chains from one sample in a study of cytomegalovirus exposure and HLA in healthy donors. Assay: immunoSEQ multiplex PCR; the TCRdb copy retains only in-frame clones and omits some. The data contain 150,000 to 200,000 clones, 80% to 90% of them singletons. The sample comprised PBMCs. These receptors were taken from a woman younger than 35 in good health and CMV-seronegative. The CDR3 runs from the conserved cysteine through the conserved F or W. D genes are given only for firm matches. Rows give clone size only sometimes, using once, few, many, or a class for an expanded clone.

>13|TRBD1|TRBV28|.|TRBJ1-1
CASRPPDRLRAFF
TGTGCCAGCAGACCCCCGGACAGGTTAAGAGCTTTCTTT
>15|TRBD1|TRBV2|few|TRBJ2-2
CASMSQGVGTGELFF
TGTGCCAGCATGAGCCAGGGGGTGGGCACCGGGGAGCTGTTTTTT
>14|.|TRBV7-8|.|TRBJ2-7
CASSLQGISYEQYF
TGTGCCAGCAGCTTACAGGGTATCTCCTACGAGCAGTACTTC
>19|TRBD1|TRBV4-1|.|TRBJ2-5
CASSQDRGTPGQGRETQYF
TGCGCCAGCAGCCAAGATCGCGGGACCCCGGGACAGGGTAGAGAGACCCAGTACTTC
>11|.|TRBV6-5|once|TRBJ2-3
CASGSGDTQYF
TGTGCCAGCGGTTCAGGGGATACGCAGTATTTT
>13|TRBD2|TRBV6-1|.|TRBJ2-4
CASSEQAGGIQYF
TGTGCCAGCAGTGAACAGGCGGGAGGCATTCAGTACTTC
>14|.|TRBV7-9|.|TRBJ1-1
CSSSSGPGNTEAFF
TGTTCCAGCAGCTCGGGTCCGGGAAACACTGAAGCTTTCTTT
>14|TRBD1|TRBV6-5|.|TRBJ1-2
CASSYSYRGGGYTF
TGTGCCAGCAGTTACTCTTACAGGGGCGGGGGCTACACCTTC
>16|.|TRBV4-1|medium-sized|TRBJ1-1
CASRRAGLIMNTEAFF
TGCGCCAGCAGACGCGCGGGACTGATTATGAACACTGAAGCTTTCTTT
>14|.|TRBV2|.|TRBJ2-2
CASSEISRTGELFF
TGTGCCAGCAGTGAAATCAGCAGGACCGGGGAGCTGTTTTTT
>14|.|TRBV28|.|TRBJ1-1
CASSWNSPNTEAFF
TGTGCCAGCAGTTGGAACAGCCCGAACACTGAAGCTTTCTTT
>12|.|TRBV7-8|.|TRBJ1-1
CASSLLQGEAFF
TGTGCCAGCAGCTTGTTACAGGGTGAAGCTTTCTTT
>18|.|TRBV5-1|.|TRBJ1-6
CASSLAGRRDRGNSPLHF
TGCGCCAGCAGCTTGGCTGGCAGGCGGGATCGGGGTAATTCACCCCTCCACTTT
>14|.|TRBV11-2|once|TRBJ1-2
CASSPVRGIYGYTF
TGTGCCAGCAGCCCTGTCAGGGGCATCTATGGCTACACCTTC
>16|.|TRBV2|.|TRBJ1-1
CASEPSIGVANTEAFF
TGTGCCAGCGAACCTTCAATAGGGGTAGCGAACACTGAAGCTTTCTTT
>15|TRBD2|TRBV4-2|.|TRBJ2-2
CASSRLAGDTGELFF
TGTGCCAGCAGCCGACTAGCGGGAGACACCGGGGAGCTGTTTTTT
>12|.|TRBV30|once|TRBJ1-2
CAWSTGPLGYTF
TGTGCCTGGAGCACAGGACCTCTTGGCTACACCTTC
>15|.|TRBV2|.|TRBJ2-5
CASSGRGGYQETQYF
TGTGCCAGCAGTGGGAGGGGGGGCTACCAAGAGACCCAGTACTTC
>14|TRBD1|TRBV19|.|TRBJ1-5
CASTGTVVNQPQHF
TGTGCCAGTACCGGGACAGTAGTCAATCAGCCCCAGCATTTT
>17|TRBD2|TRBV7-9|.|TRBJ2-2
CASSSATSGGAGGELFF
TGTGCCAGCAGCTCCGCGACTAGCGGGGGGGCAGGCGGGGAGCTGTTTTTT
>14|.|TRBV5-1|.|TRBJ2-5
CASSFARLQETQYF
TGCGCCAGCAGCTTCGCGCGCCTCCAAGAGACCCAGTACTTC
>14|.|TRBV27|.|TRBJ2-7
CASSLGFLSYEQYF
TGTGCCAGCAGTTTGGGCTTCCTCTCCTACGAGCAGTACTTC
>18|TRBD1|TRBV4-1|.|TRBJ2-6
CASSQTGTGGPGANVLTF
TGCGCCAGCAGCCAAACCGGGACAGGGGGCCCTGGGGCCAACGTCCTGACTTTC
>15|TRBD2|TRBV6-1|.|TRBJ2-1
CASSETSGGGEEQFF
TGTGCCAGCAGTGAAACTAGCGGGGGGGGTGAGGAGCAGTTCTTC
>15|TRBD2|TRBV7-9|.|TRBJ2-7
CASSPGGPSSYEQYF
TGTGCCAGCAGCCCGGGGGGGCCGAGCTCCTACGAGCAGTACTTC